The sequence of this T cell receptor beta chain was determined in a study of low-dose radiotherapy and immunotherapy resistance in tumors. Study-wide background: A total of 13 Gy over 26 weeks was given to Cohort 2 as 1 Gy per fraction every two weeks. Oral aspirin at 300 mg was taken daily by patients for four cycles, beginning on cycle 1 day 1.

Gene-specific TRAV and TRBV primers were used for first-strand cDNA, covering alpha and beta chains. The authors ran roughly 20 PCR cycles to amplify TCRs with a constant-region primer and V-primer adapter. MiXCR, applied by TCRdb to the reads, yields one record per CDR3 protein. The sample has 95,000 to 100,000 distinct CDR3 sequences, around 20% seen once. Looked up from germline, CDR1 is SQVTM and CDR2 is ANQGSEA. The CDR3 has 12 amino acids. V lost 7 bases and J 5 bases, leaving 14 bases between the germline ends. Documented time point: after trial treatment. The treatment was: LDRT plus nivolumab, ipilimumab, low-dose cyclophosphamide and aspirin (RACIN trial). Donors, who were enrolled in a single-arm phase I dose-escalation trial, received nivolumab, ipilimumab, aspirin, low-dose cyclophosphamide and low-dose radiotherapy.

Sequenced material: PBMCs, taken after low-dose radiotherapy plus immunotherapy. The rearrangement joins TRBV29-1 to TRBJ1-1; D is unresolved. The origin of this receptor is a male donor with prostate cancer. DNA of the CDR3: TGCAGCGCAGTCCCAAGGGATACTGAAGCTTTCTTT. Protein sequence: CSAVPRDTEAFF.